The 28 T cell receptor beta chains in this list originate from one sample, sequenced in a study of technical replicates of blood from several donors. Libraries were prepared by immunoSEQ multiplex PCR; TCRdb keeps only in-frame clonotypes and omits some of them. In the table there are tens of thousands of clones, over 80% of which are singletons. Sequenced: T cells isolated from PBMCs. The source is a human donor in good health.

The V gene is TRBV11-2, the J gene TRBJ2-5; no clear D. Between the trimmed V and J ends, which lost 1 base and 4 bases, there was a span of 7 bases. Per germline, CDR1 SGHAT and CDR2 FQNNGV. This CDR3 is built from 13 residues. CDR3 loop: CASSLATRETQYF. DNA for the CDR3: TGTGCCAGCAGCTTAGCCACAAGAGAGACCCAGTACTTC.

This chain connects TRBV6-1 to TRBJ1-2; D might be TRBD1 (6 bases). Trimming left V 3 bases short and J 8 bases short, with 13 bases between. The CDR3 runs to 13 residues. CDR1 and CDR2 from the germline V gene are MNHNS and SASEGT. CDR3 sequence (DNA): TGTGCCAGCAGTGAGTCACAGGGTATAGGCTACACCTTC. This encodes CASSESQGIGYTF.

This rearrangement joins TRBV18 to TRBJ1-2; the match to TRBD1 covers 8 bases. V lost 3 bases to trimming and J lost 2 bases; unmatched junction nucleotides: 2. Germline V gene data show CDR1 as KGHSH and CDR2 as LQKENI. This CDR3 has 14 residues. In DNA, the CDR3 is TGTGCCAGCTCACCGGGACAGGAGAACTATGGCTACACCTTC. It is translated as CASSPGQENYGYTF.

The chain joins TRBV6-5 to TRBJ1-2, with D hard to call. This CDR3 spans 15 amino acids. V lost 0 bases to trimming and J lost 2 bases, with 10 bases between them. Germline CDR1 is MNHEY and CDR2 is SVGAGI. DNA for the CDR3: TGTGCCAGCAGTTACTCGGGCAGCCGAAACTATGGCTACACCTTC. Residues: CASSYSGSRNYGYTF.

The chain is built from TRBV5-1 and TRBJ2-7; weak D call: TRBD2 (5 bases). The CDR3 runs 14 residues. Germline values: CDR1 SGHRS, CDR2 YFSETQ. V shed 0 bases and J shed 4 bases, with 11 bases lying between them. The CDR3 DNA reads as TGCGCCAGCAGCTTGGCGGGGAACTCTTACGAGCAGTACTTC. Translating it yields CASSLAGNSYEQYF.

The chain uses TRBV5-1 and TRBJ2-1; the D gene is possibly TRBD1 (5 bases). The germline V and J ends were trimmed by 4 bases and 5 bases, with 13 bases remaining between them. This CDR3 comprises 14 residues. Germline CDR1 is SGHRS and CDR2 is YFSETQ. The CDR3 reads CASSPTGSDNEQFF. The CDR3 DNA is TGCGCCAGCAGCCCTACAGGATCGGACAATGAGCAGTTCTTC.

This chain links TRBV11-3 with TRBJ1-2, with D unresolved. CDR3 size: 15 residues. Germline CDR1 SGHNT, CDR2 YENEEA. Trimming took off 5 bases at V and 2 bases at J, with 15 bases between the two ends. This chain's CDR3 is CASSPYGAENYGYTF. CDR3 DNA: TGTGCCAGCAGCCCTTATGGAGCAGAGAACTATGGCTACACCTTC.

The J gene is TRBJ2-3, the V gene TRBV5-4; D call uncertain. Between the trimmed V and J ends, which lost 2 bases and 3 bases, there was a span of 4 bases. Germline CDR1 and CDR2: SGHNT and YYREEE (reference sequence). This CDR3 is built from 12 residues. The CDR3 region is CASSLATDTQYF. The CDR3 DNA reads TGTGCCAGCAGCTTAGCGACAGATACGCAGTATTTT.

The chain combines TRBV27 with TRBJ1-5, with TRBD1 as a possible D gene (6 bases). Germline assignment: CDR1 MNHEY and CDR2 SMNVEV (reference sequence). This CDR3 is 17 amino acids long. Trimming took 2 bases from V and 6 from J, leaving 20 bases between them. The CDR3 spells CASSLHPPEQGPQPQHF. The CDR3 nucleotides read TGTGCCAGCAGTTTACATCCCCCAGAACAGGGACCTCAGCCCCAGCATTTT.

On this clone itself: This sample includes further DNA sequences coding for the same CDR3. V gene TRBV6-5 combines with J gene TRBJ2-7; 7 bases are shared with TRBD2. V trimming: 0 bases; J trimming: 1 base; junction bases outside the gene matches: 3. Germline CDR1 MNHEY, CDR2 SVGAGI. The CDR3 consists of 15 residues. The CDR3 bases are TGTGCCAGCAGTTACTCGGCTAGCGGTTCCTACGAGCAGTACTTC. This encodes CASSYSASGSYEQYF.

The chain joins TRBV11-3 to TRBJ2-1, with 7 bases identical to TRBD2. CDR1 SGHNT and CDR2 YENEEA come from the germline V gene. The V segment lost 4 bases and the J segment 8 bases; nucleotides outside the gene matches: 20. The CDR3 totals 18 residues. As DNA, the CDR3 is TGTGCCAGCAGCTCGACGCTCCCGACTAGCCACACTTGGGATGAGCAGTTCTTC. Encoded protein: CASSSTLPTSHTWDEQFF.

This clone was observed a handful of times. The chain is built from TRBV6-1 and TRBJ1-1, with D possibly being TRBD1 (6 bases). V lost 2 bases to trimming and J lost 8 bases, with 9 bases between them. CDR1 and CDR2 (germline): MNHNS, SASEGT. The CDR3 contains 12 residues. The CDR3 loop is CASSELGTEAFF. The CDR3 DNA follows: TGTGCCAGCAGTGAATTAGGGACAGAAGCTTTCTTT.

The rearrangement links TRBV11-3 to TRBJ2-7, with TRBD1 matching 7 bases. Trimming took 5 bases from V and 1 from J; bases not matched to a gene: 2. Germline V gene data show CDR1 as SGHNT and CDR2 as YENEEA. This CDR3 is built from 13 residues. CDR3 sequence (DNA): TGTGCCAGCAGCAGGGGGCCATCCTACGAGCAGTACTTC. Protein: CASSRGPSYEQYF.

The chain is built from TRBV18 and TRBJ2-2, with D possibly matching TRBD1 (6 bases). The length of the CDR3 is 16 residues. Between the trimmed V and J ends, which lost 3 bases and 1 base, there was a span of 12 bases. The germline V gene encodes CDR1 KGHSH and CDR2 LQKENI. CDR3 in DNA: TGTGCCAGCTCACCCGGACAGCTCCAGAACACCGGGGAGCTGTTTTTT. This encodes CASSPGQLQNTGELFF.

The chain uses TRBV10-2 and TRBJ2-7; the match to TRBD2 covers 11 bases. V shed 5 bases, J shed 3 bases, and the junction held 3 bases outside the gene matches. The V gene's germline CDR1 is WSHSY and CDR2 SAAADI. This CDR3 region has 14 residues. CDR3 sequence reads: CASSQTSGIYEQYF. In nucleotides, the CDR3 is TGCGCCAGCAGTCAGACTAGCGGGATCTACGAGCAGTACTTC.

V is TRBV27 and J is TRBJ2-5; 8 positions match TRBD2. Germline V CDR1 and CDR2: MNHEY, SMNVEV (reference sequence). The V gene end was trimmed by 2 bases and the J gene end by 2 bases; junction bases not matched to a gene: 10. The CDR3 is 17 amino acids. The CDR3 protein is CASSLGWRGARQETQYF. The CDR3 nucleotides read TGTGCCAGCAGTTTAGGTTGGCGGGGGGCGAGACAAGAGACCCAGTACTTC.

The J gene is TRBJ2-1, the V gene TRBV27; 7 nucleotides match TRBD2. The CDR3 is 14 amino acids. CDR1 MNHEY and CDR2 SMNVEV come from the germline V gene (reference sequence). V lost 0 bases to trimming and J lost 8 bases; unmatched junction nucleotides: 4. The DNA of the CDR3 is TGTGCCAGCAGTTTATCGCTGGGGGGGGATGAGCAGTTCTTC. Its translation is CASSLSLGGDEQFF.

The gene calls are TRBV6-5 and TRBJ2-5; 10 bases are a match to TRBD2. The germline V gene has CDR1 MNHEY and CDR2 SVGAGI. The CDR3 has 15 amino acids. V was clipped by 6 bases and J by 4 bases; unmatched bases: 8. CDR3 sequence (DNA): TGTGCCAGCAGGCCCGGGACTAGCGTCGGAGAGACCCAGTACTTC. Encoded protein: CASRPGTSVGETQYF.

The J gene is TRBJ1-3, the V gene TRBV5-5; D is ambiguous. V was pared by 2 bases and J by 0 bases, with 12 bases between. The CDR3 has 16 residues. Germline lookup yields CDR1 SGHKS and CDR2 YYEKEE (reference sequence). The CDR3 nucleotides read TGTGCCAGCAGCTTAACTGGGCAGCTCTCTGGAAACACCATATATTTT. Translated: CASSLTGQLSGNTIYF.

The chain uses TRBV6-5 and TRBJ1-3, with D maybe TRBD1 (5 bases). V was cut by 8 bases and J by 7 bases, with 12 bases left in between. This CDR3 is built from 12 residues. Per germline, CDR1 MNHEY and CDR2 SVGAGI. The CDR3 protein is CASSGSRNTIYF. CDR3 coding DNA: TGTGCCAGCTCAGGGTCGCGGAACACCATATATTTT.

The chain uses TRBV6-5 and TRBJ1-3; no clear D gene. Trimming removed 8 bases at V and 7 bases at J, with 9 bases between. CDR3 length: 11 amino acids. Germline CDR1 and CDR2: MNHEY and SVGAGI. CDR3 nucleotide sequence: TGTGCCAGCGCGACCGGGAACACCATATATTTT. This sequence encodes CASATGNTIYF.

The chain uses TRBV6-6 and TRBJ2-7; unclear D gene. Trimming left V 4 bases short and J 3 bases short, with 7 bases between. CDR3 length: 12 residues. Germline CDR1 is MNHNY and CDR2 is SVGAGI (reference sequence). As DNA, the CDR3 is TGTGCCAGCAGTTGGCTAGACTACGAGCAGTACTTC. Amino acids: CASSWLDYEQYF.

This chain joins TRBV5-4 and TRBJ2-3, with TRBD1 matching 10 bases. Germline V gives CDR1 SGHNT, CDR2 YYREEE (reference sequence). V was clipped by 4 bases and J by 0 bases; unmatched bases: 14. CDR3 length: 19 residues. This CDR3 reads CASSPIPGRGQGSTDTQYF. CDR3 coding DNA: TGTGCCAGCAGCCCAATACCGGGCCGGGGACAGGGGAGCACAGATACGCAGTATTTT.

J is TRBJ1-4 and V is TRBV4-1, with D maybe TRBD1 (5 bases). The CDR3 is 15 residues long. The V end lost 4 bases, the J end lost 0 bases, and 9 bases lay between the germline ends. Germline assignment: CDR1 MGHRA and CDR2 YSYEKL. CDR3 region: CASSRAGATNEKLFF. The DNA for the CDR3 is TGCGCCAGCAGCCGAGCGGGGGCAACTAATGAAAAACTGTTTTTT.

This chain joins TRBV28 and TRBJ2-1; perhaps TRBD2 as D (5 bases). The CDR3 runs 13 residues. Germline loops: CDR1 MDHEN, CDR2 SYDVKM. Trimming removed 6 bases from V and 4 bases from J, with 10 bases in between. CDR3 nucleotide sequence: TGTGCCAGCAGCCGAGGACTTTACAATGAGCAGTTCTTC. Protein sequence: CASSRGLYNEQFF.

The rearrangement links TRBV11-2 to TRBJ2-2; D ambiguous. The CDR3 is 13 residues long. The germline CDR1 and CDR2 sequences are SGHAT and FQNNGV. The ends were cut back, 3 bases at V and 1 base at J, with 3 bases in the middle. For the CDR3, the DNA is TGTGCCAGCAGCTTGAGGAACACCGGGGAGCTGTTTTTT. Amino acids: CASSLRNTGELFF. Drawing the rest from reference TRBV11-2 and TRBJ2-2, the complete variable domain is EAGVAQSPRYKIIEKRQSVAFWCNPISGHATLYWYQQILGQGPKLLIQFQNNGVVDDSQLPKDRFSAERLKGVDSTLKIQPAKLEDSAVYLCASSLRNTGELFFGEGSRLTVL.

This CDR3 is CASSLSPSGSGDEQFF. CDR3 nucleotide sequence: TGTGCCAGCAGTTTATCTCCTAGCGGGAGTGGCGATGAGCAGTTCTTC. The rearrangement links TRBV28 to TRBJ2-1, with TRBD2 matching over 10 bases. With V trimmed by 1 base and J by 8 bases, 8 bases remained unmatched. The CDR3 loop spans 16 amino acids. CDR1 and CDR2 from the germline V gene are MDHEN and SYDVKM.

The J gene is TRBJ2-7, the V gene TRBV6-1; 8 nucleotides line up with TRBD1. With V trimmed by 4 bases and J by 2 bases, 7 bases remained unmatched. The CDR3 consists of 15 residues. CDR1 and CDR2 (germline): MNHNS, SASEGT. CDR3 DNA: TGTGCCAGCAGTGCAAGACAGGGGCTAACCTACGAGCAGTACTTC. It translates to CASSARQGLTYEQYF.